The 15 T cell receptor beta chains below all came from one sample that was sequenced in a study of T cell responses to AZD1222 COVID-19 vaccine. Profiled with immunoSEQ multiplex PCR; TCRdb holds only in-frame clones, not every one. The data show about 87,000 clones, roughly 90% seen once. Specimen: peripheral blood, collected on day 0 of AZD1222 vaccination. All receptors come from an adult in good health.

The chain uses TRBV6-5 and TRBJ1-2; tentative D call: TRBD1 (5 bases). V was trimmed by 8 bases and J by 7 bases, leaving 14 bases between them. This CDR3 is 12 amino acids long. Germline V CDR1 and CDR2: MNHEY, SVGAGI. CDR3: CASRDEPFGYTF. CDR3 bases: TGTGCCAGCCGGGACGAGCCCTTTGGCTACACCTTC.

V gene TRBV6-2 or TRBV6-3 combines with J gene TRBJ2-1, with 8 bases that match TRBD2. The J segment lost 4 bases and the V segment lost 2 bases, leaving 10 bases of the junction unmatched. The germline gives CDR1 MNHEY, CDR2 SVGEGT. CDR3 size: 17 residues. The CDR3 DNA reads TGTGCCAGCAGTTACCCCCCGGGGCGGGGGGCGTACAATGAGCAGTTCTTC. Translated: CASSYPPGRGAYNEQFF.

The CDR3 protein is CASSWMGDWKEPQHF. For the CDR3, the DNA is TGTGCCAGCAGCTGGATGGGGGATTGGAAAGAGCCCCAGCATTTT. The V and J genes are TRBV5-6 and TRBJ1-5; possible D gene TRBD1, 5 bases. The CDR3 loop spans 15 amino acids. Germline V lookup: CDR1 SGHDT, CDR2 YYEEEE. With 3 bases removed from V and 8 bases from J, the gap between germline ends came to 18 bases.

This chain links TRBV9 with TRBJ2-5; 9 bases agree with TRBD2. The CDR3 runs to 14 residues. The ends lost 0 bases at V and 4 bases at J; junction bases unmatched: 1. Germline-derived CDR1 and CDR2 are SGDLS and YYNGEE. The CDR3 loop reads CASSVASGIETQYF. The CDR3 DNA is TGTGCCAGCAGCGTAGCTAGCGGGATAGAGACCCAGTACTTC.

V gene TRBV6-6 combines with J gene TRBJ1-2; a weak D match, TRBD1 (5 bases). The germline gives CDR1 MNHNY, CDR2 SVGAGI (reference sequence). The CDR3 extends over 13 amino acids. V was pared by 5 bases and J by 4 bases, with 11 bases between. For the CDR3, the DNA is TGTGCCAGCAGTCCTTGGGGGACCTATGGCTACACCTTC. Translation gives CASSPWGTYGYTF.

About this clone itself: A clone one base away is much larger, so this may be a read error. The chain carries TRBV25-1 and TRBJ2-7; D ambiguous. Germline V gene lookup returns CDR1 MGHDK and CDR2 SYGVNS. The CDR3 length is 13 residues. CDR3 sequence (DNA): TGTGCCAACAGTGATTCGTACGGCCAGGAGCAGTACTTC. Translation: CANSDSYGQEQYF.

The chain joins TRBV19 to TRBJ1-1; 8 nucleotides agree with TRBD1. Germline-derived CDR1 and CDR2 are LNHDA and SQIVND (reference sequence). This CDR3 is built from 17 residues. With V trimmed by 7 bases and J by 0 bases, 13 bases remained unmatched. The CDR3 sequence: CASNGFAGQDLNTEAFF. Written as DNA, the CDR3 is TGTGCCAGTAACGGTTTTGCGGGACAGGACCTGAACACTGAAGCTTTCTTT.

V and J are TRBV7-2 and TRBJ1-3; 7 positions match TRBD1. The trim removed 6 bases at V and 4 bases at J, leaving 6 bases unmatched. CDR1 SGHTA and CDR2 FQGNSA come from the germline V gene. The CDR3 length is 14 residues. This CDR3 reads CASRPTGIGNTIYF. For the CDR3, the DNA is TGTGCCAGCAGACCGACAGGGATCGGAAACACCATATATTTT.

This chain links TRBV6-5 with TRBJ2-3, with TRBD2 matching over 8 bases. Germline CDR1 reads MNHEY; CDR2 reads SVGAGI. The CDR3 totals 16 residues. Trimming at V came to 2 bases and at J to 8 bases, leaving 12 bases not matched to a gene. DNA for the CDR3: TGTGCCAGCAGTTACCGGGTAGCGGGGAGCCTGACTACGCAGTATTTT. Its translation: CASSYRVAGSLTTQYF.

The chain combines TRBV7-2 with TRBJ1-1; no firm D call. The CDR3 runs 13 residues. CDR1 SGHTA and CDR2 FQGNSA come from the germline V gene. Trimming left V 5 bases short and J 7 bases short, with 14 bases between. The CDR3 loop is CASSLVEQIEAFF. The CDR3 DNA follows: TGTGCCAGCAGCCTCGTCGAGCAGATTGAAGCTTTCTTT.

CDR3 in amino acids: CASSLLQGASPLHF. As DNA, the CDR3 is TGTGCCAGCAGCTTGCTCCAGGGGGCTTCACCCCTCCACTTT. The rearrangement links TRBV7-2 to TRBJ1-6, with TRBD1 identical over 8 bases. This CDR3 region has 14 residues. Unmatched junction bases numbered 4, after V lost 3 bases and J lost 9 bases. Germline assignment: CDR1 SGHTA and CDR2 FQGNSA.

Turning to this clone: Other nucleotide sequences in the sample specify the same CDR3. This chain uses TRBV27 with TRBJ2-1, with D perhaps assigned TRBD1 or TRBD2 (5 bases each). Trimming removed 2 bases from V and 8 bases from J, with 7 bases in between. The CDR3 has 12 residues. The V gene's germline CDR1 is MNHEY and CDR2 SMNVEV (reference sequence). The CDR3 loop is CASSLLGDEQFF. Written as DNA, the CDR3 is TGTGCCAGCAGTTTACTGGGGGATGAGCAGTTCTTC.

The genes are TRBV25-1 and TRBJ2-5; tentative D call: TRBD2 (6 bases). V was cut by 6 bases and J by 2 bases, with 16 bases left in between. Per the germline V gene, CDR1 is MGHDK and CDR2 is SYGVNS. This CDR3 comprises 15 residues. The CDR3 coding sequence is TGTGCCAGCAGCCCTCGGAGGGCCCATCAAGAGACCCAGTACTTC. Protein sequence: CASSPRRAHQETQYF.

The CDR3 DNA sequence: TGTGCCAGCAGCTCTACTGACACCCGCTCCTACGAGCAGTACTTC. Translating gives CASSSTDTRSYEQYF. The J gene is TRBJ2-7, the V gene TRBV5-5; no clear D gene. The CDR3 is made up of 15 amino acids. The V gene's germline CDR1 is SGHKS and CDR2 YYEKEE (reference sequence). The V end was cut by 3 bases, the J end by 0 bases, with 13 bases between. Combining the CDR3 with reference TRBV5-5 and TRBJ2-7 gives the whole variable domain DAGVTQSPTHLIKTRGQQVTLRCSPISGHKSVSWYQQVLGQGPQFIFQYYEKEERGRGNFPDRFSARQFPNYSSELNVNALLLGDSALYLCASSSTDTRSYEQYFGPGTRLTVT.

This CDR3 is CASSTGPLANTGELFF. The CDR3 nucleotides are TGTGCCAGCAGCACTGGACCCTTGGCGAACACCGGGGAGCTGTTTTTT. The genes are TRBV5-4 and TRBJ2-2; D remains unclear. V shed 4 bases and J shed 0 bases, with 13 bases lying between them. Germline-derived CDR1 and CDR2 are SGHNT and YYREEE (reference sequence). This CDR3 region has 16 residues.